The T cell receptor (beta chain) under discussion was sequenced for a study of cytomegalovirus exposure and HLA in healthy donors. General observations from the study: The study recorded 150 to 200 TCR beta chains that were cytomegalovirus-associated.

Sequencing was performed with immunoSEQ multiplex PCR; in TCRdb, only in-frame clones are kept and a portion is missing. The sample holds over 120,000 clones, about 90% seen once. Concerning this clone itself: The target antigen is unknown.

This CDR3 region has 17 residues. Trimming at V came to 4 bases and at J to 2 bases, leaving 10 bases not matched to a gene. From germline, CDR1 is SGHRS and CDR2 YFSETQ. The chain combines TRBV5-1 with TRBJ2-1; 9 bases are a match to TRBD2. This clonotype originated in a woman aged 30 to 39 in good health and CMV-seropositive. The sequenced sample consisted of PBMCs. CDR3 in DNA: TGCGCCAGCAGCGAGGAGAGCGGGGGGTCAGCCTACAATGAGCAGTTCTTC. This sequence encodes CASSEESGGSAYNEQFF.